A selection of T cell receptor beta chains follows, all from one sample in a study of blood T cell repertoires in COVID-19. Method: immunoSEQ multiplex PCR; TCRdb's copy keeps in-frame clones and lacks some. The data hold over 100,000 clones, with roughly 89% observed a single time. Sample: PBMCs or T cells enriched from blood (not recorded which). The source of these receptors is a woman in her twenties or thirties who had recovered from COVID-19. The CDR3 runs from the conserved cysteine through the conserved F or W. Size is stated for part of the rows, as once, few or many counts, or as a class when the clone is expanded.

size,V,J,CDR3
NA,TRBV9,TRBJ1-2,CASSVATGNYGYTF
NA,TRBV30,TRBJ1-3,CAWRSAPSGSLRNTIYF
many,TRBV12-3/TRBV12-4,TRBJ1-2,CASSEINYGYTF
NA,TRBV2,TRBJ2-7,CASSLRQGGVHEQYF
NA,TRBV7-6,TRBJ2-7,CASSLSGTGADEQYF
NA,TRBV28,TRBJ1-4,CASSSLTGTETNEKLFF
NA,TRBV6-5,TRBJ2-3,CASTRDRGSTDTQYF
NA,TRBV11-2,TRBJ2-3,CASSHRVSAQYF
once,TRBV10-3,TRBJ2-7,CAISDWTSATYEQYF
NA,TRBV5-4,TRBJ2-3,CASSPQGTGGADTQYF
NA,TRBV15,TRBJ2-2,CATSIRRVSGANTGELFF
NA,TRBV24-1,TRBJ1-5,CATSGATGQGLWQPQHF
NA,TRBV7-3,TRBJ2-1,CASSGRVDEQFF
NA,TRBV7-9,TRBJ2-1,CASSLGQGFNEQFF
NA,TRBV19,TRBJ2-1,CASSIGSGLNEQFF
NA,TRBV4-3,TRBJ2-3,CASSQDAVGGDSTDTQYF
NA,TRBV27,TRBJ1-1,CASSADRPRGEAFF
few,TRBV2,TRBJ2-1,CASRTGLGGNNEQFF
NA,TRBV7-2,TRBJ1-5,CASSPRQGASNQPQHF
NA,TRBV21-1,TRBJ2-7,CASSIHPHSGRPPPEREQYF
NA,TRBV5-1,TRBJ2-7,CASSLARTSGYEQYF
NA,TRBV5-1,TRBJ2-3,CASSLTGGTTDTQYF
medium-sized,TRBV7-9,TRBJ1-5,CASSLGGYSNQPQHF
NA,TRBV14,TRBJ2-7,CASSQGLARTYEQYF
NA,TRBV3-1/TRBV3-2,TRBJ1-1,CASSQRTGITEAFF
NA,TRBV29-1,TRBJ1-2,CSVAQQGRHGYTF
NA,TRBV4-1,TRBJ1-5,CASSSLASGPQHF
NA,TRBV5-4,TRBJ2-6,CAALSRRSGANVLTF
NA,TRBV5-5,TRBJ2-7,CASSLIGRYEQYF
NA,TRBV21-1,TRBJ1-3,CASSWEQSSGNTIYF
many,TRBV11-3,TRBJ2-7,CASSLYGQANTYEQYF
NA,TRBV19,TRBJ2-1,CASSAIRTRDNEQFF
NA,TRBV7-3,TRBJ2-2,CASRPDRSNTGELFF
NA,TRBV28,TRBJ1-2,CASFNRGNFYGYTF
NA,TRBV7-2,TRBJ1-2,CASSQDSPSTGYTF
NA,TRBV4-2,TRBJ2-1,CASSPSRAGGPEDEQFF
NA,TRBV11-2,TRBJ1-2,CASSSGGTGGNGYTF
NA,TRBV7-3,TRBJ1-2,CASSLDPTDLYGYTF
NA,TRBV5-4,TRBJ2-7,CASSDSSSYEQYF
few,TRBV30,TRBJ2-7,CAWSPPPRLARIYEQYF
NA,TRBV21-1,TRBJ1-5,CASPGGPNNQPQHF
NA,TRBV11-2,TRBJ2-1,CASSLTPRDHEQFF
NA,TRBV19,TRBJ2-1,CASSIYPSGKNEQFF